This is a list of T cell receptor beta chains from one sample in a study of blood T cell repertoires in COVID-19. Data came from immunoSEQ multiplex PCR; TCRdb stores just in-frame clones and leaves some out. The top ten hold roughly 9.6% of the sample, which has 81,000 or so clones, over 75% seen once. Sequencing used peripheral blood. These receptors were obtained from a man in his fifties or sixties with COVID-19, enrolled during active disease. CDR3s include the opening cysteine and the closing phenylalanine or tryptophan. Each record gives: J gene, V gene, clone size, D gene, CDR3 protein, CDR3 DNA. D genes are given only for firm matches. Expanded clones are given a class, and other clones once, few, many or no size at all.

j_gene: TRBJ1-2
v_gene: TRBV19
abundance: NA
d_gene: NA
CDR3aa: CASSISRVSGYGYTF
CDR3nt: TGTGCCAGTAGTATCTCGAGGGTTTCGGGCTATGGCTACACCTTC

j_gene: TRBJ2-3
v_gene: TRBV7-9
abundance: NA
d_gene: TRBD2
CDR3aa: CASSPDTGALAGTDTQYF
CDR3nt: TGTGCCAGCAGCCCCGATACAGGGGCACTAGCGGGGACAGATACGCAGTATTTT

j_gene: TRBJ1-5
v_gene: TRBV28
abundance: NA
d_gene: TRBD1
CDR3aa: CASRTLGQGWSNQPQHF
CDR3nt: TGTGCCAGCAGGACCTTGGGACAGGGTTGGAGCAATCAGCCCCAGCATTTT

j_gene: TRBJ1-5
v_gene: TRBV19
abundance: NA
d_gene: TRBD1
CDR3aa: CASSWTGLSNQPQHF
CDR3nt: TGTGCCAGTAGTTGGACAGGGTTAAGCAATCAGCCCCAGCATTTT

j_gene: TRBJ2-1
v_gene: TRBV18
abundance: NA
d_gene: TRBD1
CDR3aa: CASSPVPGQGNEQFF
CDR3nt: TGTGCCAGCTCACCAGTCCCGGGACAGGGGAATGAGCAGTTCTTC

j_gene: TRBJ2-2
v_gene: TRBV7-9
abundance: once
d_gene: NA
CDR3aa: CASSLFSGTLTGELFF
CDR3nt: TGTGCCAGCAGCTTATTTTCCGGGACACTCACCGGGGAGCTGTTTTTT

j_gene: TRBJ1-5
v_gene: TRBV5-8
abundance: NA
d_gene: NA
CDR3aa: CASSPGGGGRHQPQHF
CDR3nt: TGTGCCAGCAGCCCTGGTGGGGGAGGGAGACATCAGCCCCAGCATTTT

j_gene: TRBJ1-2
v_gene: TRBV4-3
abundance: NA
d_gene: NA
CDR3aa: CASSQGGDYGYTF
CDR3nt: TGCGCCAGCAGCCAAGGGGGGGACTATGGCTACACCTTC

j_gene: TRBJ1-1
v_gene: TRBV10-3
abundance: NA
d_gene: TRBD1
CDR3aa: CAISEFGRGYTEAFF
CDR3nt: TGTGCCATCAGTGAGTTTGGCAGGGGGTACACTGAAGCTTTCTTT

j_gene: TRBJ2-2
v_gene: TRBV4-1
abundance: once
d_gene: NA
CDR3aa: CASSHPSAGELFF
CDR3nt: TGCGCCAGCAGCCATCCCTCTGCCGGGGAGCTGTTTTTT

j_gene: TRBJ2-7
v_gene: TRBV30
abundance: NA
d_gene: NA
CDR3aa: CAWNAGSYEQYF
CDR3nt: TGTGCCTGGAACGCAGGGTCCTACGAGCAGTACTTC

j_gene: TRBJ1-6
v_gene: TRBV5-4
abundance: NA
d_gene: TRBD1
CDR3aa: CASSLGQGRNSPLHF
CDR3nt: TGTGCCAGCAGCCTCGGACAGGGACGTAATTCACCCCTCCACTTT

j_gene: TRBJ1-2
v_gene: TRBV14
abundance: NA
d_gene: NA
CDR3aa: CASSQGVRVGYTF
CDR3nt: TGTGCCAGCAGCCAAGGGGTGCGGGTCGGATACACCTTC

j_gene: TRBJ1-5
v_gene: TRBV6-1
abundance: once
d_gene: NA
CDR3aa: CASSEGTRQQPQHF
CDR3nt: TGTGCCAGCAGTGAAGGCACCCGACAGCAGCCCCAGCATTTT

j_gene: TRBJ1-1
v_gene: TRBV19
abundance: NA
d_gene: TRBD1
CDR3aa: CASSRRGPPNTEAFF
CDR3nt: TGTGCCAGTAGTAGGAGGGGGCCCCCGAACACTGAAGCTTTCTTT